This record covers a single TCR beta chain. This specimen comes from a study of blood T cell repertoires in COVID-19. Background on the study: Material from acute and convalescent COVID-19 was sourced from the United States, Italy and Spain.

Sequencing used immunoSEQ multiplex PCR; TCRdb keeps in-frame clones, though not all of them. This sample has about 140,000 clones, with around three quarters found just once. Germline V lookup: CDR1 SEHNR, CDR2 FQNEAQ (reference sequence). V gave up 4 bases and J gave up 8 bases, with 19 bases separating them. CDR3 length equals 15 residues. The chain combines TRBV7-9 with TRBJ2-3; TRBD1 might be the D (6 bases). The TCR was taken from a man in his fifties or sixties with acute or convalescent COVID-19. Material for sequencing was peripheral blood. CDR3 nucleotide sequence: TGTGCCAGCAGCTCTCAAGAAGGGGGAAGGGGTACGCAGTATTTT. Its protein is CASSSQEGGRGTQYF.